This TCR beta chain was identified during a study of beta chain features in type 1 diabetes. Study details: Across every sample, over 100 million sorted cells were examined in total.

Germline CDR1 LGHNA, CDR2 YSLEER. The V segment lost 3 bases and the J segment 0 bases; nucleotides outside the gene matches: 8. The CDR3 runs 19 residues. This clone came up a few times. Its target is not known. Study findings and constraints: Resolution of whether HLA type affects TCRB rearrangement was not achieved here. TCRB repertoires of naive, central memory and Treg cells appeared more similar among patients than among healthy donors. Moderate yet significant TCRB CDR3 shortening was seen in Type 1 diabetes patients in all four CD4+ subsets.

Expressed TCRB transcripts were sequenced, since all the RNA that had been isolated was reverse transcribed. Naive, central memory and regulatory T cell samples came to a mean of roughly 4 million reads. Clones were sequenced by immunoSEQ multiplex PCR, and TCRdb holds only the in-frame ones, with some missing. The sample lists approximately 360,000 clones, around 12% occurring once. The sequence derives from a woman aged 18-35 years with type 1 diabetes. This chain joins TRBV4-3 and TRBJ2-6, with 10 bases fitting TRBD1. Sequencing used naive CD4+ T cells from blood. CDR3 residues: CASSQAPGQGISGANVLTF. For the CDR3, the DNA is TGCGCCAGCAGCCAGGCCCCGGGACAGGGGATCTCTGGGGCCAACGTCCTGACTTTC.